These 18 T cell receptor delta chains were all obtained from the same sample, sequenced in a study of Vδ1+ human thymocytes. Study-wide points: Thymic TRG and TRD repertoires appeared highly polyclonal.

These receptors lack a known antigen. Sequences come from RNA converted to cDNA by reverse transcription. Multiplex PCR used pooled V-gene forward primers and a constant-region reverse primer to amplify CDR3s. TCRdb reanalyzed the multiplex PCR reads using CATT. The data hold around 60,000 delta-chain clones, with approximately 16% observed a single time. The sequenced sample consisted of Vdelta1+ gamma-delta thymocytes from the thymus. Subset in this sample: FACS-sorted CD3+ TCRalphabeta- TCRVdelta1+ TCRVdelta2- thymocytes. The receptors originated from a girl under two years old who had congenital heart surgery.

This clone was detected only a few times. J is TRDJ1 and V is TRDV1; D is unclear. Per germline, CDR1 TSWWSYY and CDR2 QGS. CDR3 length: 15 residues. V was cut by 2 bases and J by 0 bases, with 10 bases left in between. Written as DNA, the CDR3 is TGTGCTCTTGGGGAATTCGGCCTGTACACCGATAAACTCATCTTT. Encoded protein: CALGEFGLYTDKLIF.

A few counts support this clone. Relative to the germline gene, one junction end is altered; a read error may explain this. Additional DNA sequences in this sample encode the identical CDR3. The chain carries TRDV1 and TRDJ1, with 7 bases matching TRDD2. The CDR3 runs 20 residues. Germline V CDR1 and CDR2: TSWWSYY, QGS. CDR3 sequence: CALGELVRSYSTAPGDKLIF. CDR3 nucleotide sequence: TGTGCCCTTGGGGAACTCGTACGTTCCTACTCTACTGCTCCGGGGGATAAACTCATCTTT.

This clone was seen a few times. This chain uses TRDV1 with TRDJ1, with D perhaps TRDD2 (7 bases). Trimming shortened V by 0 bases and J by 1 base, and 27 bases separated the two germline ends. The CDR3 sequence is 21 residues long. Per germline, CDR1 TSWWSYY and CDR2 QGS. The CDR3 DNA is TGTGCTCTTGGGGAACTTTCCCTTCCTGGGGTCTGGGAACTAAGCACCGATAAACTCATCTTT. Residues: CALGELSLPGVWELSTDKLIF.

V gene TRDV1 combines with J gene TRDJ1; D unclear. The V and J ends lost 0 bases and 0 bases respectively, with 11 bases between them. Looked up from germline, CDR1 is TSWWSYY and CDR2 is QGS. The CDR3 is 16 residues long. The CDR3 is CALGELVERYTDKLIF. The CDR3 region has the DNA TGTGCTCTTGGGGAACTGGTGGAAAGATACACCGATAAACTCATCTTT.

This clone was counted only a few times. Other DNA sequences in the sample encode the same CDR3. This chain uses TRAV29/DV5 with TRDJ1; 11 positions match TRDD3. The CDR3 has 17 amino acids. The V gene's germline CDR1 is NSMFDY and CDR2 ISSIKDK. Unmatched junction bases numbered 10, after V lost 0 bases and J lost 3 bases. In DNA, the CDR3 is TGTGCAGCAAGCGCGGTCCACCACTGGGGGATATCCGATAAACTCATCTTT. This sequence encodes CAASAVHHWGISDKLIF. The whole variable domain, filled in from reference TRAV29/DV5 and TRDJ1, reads DQQVKQNSPSLSVQEGRISILNCDYTNSMFDYFLWYKKYPAEGPTFLISISSIKDKNEDGRFTVFLNKSAKHLSLHIVPSQPGDSAVYFCAASAVHHWGISDKLIFGKGTRVTVEP.

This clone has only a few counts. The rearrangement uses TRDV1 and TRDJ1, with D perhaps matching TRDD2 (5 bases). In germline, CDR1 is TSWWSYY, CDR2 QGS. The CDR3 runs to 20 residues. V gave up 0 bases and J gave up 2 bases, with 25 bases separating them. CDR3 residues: CALGELNPTSHSSGTDKLIF. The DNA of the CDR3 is TGTGCTCTTGGGGAACTAAACCCTACTAGCCATTCATCGGGGACCGATAAACTCATCTTT.

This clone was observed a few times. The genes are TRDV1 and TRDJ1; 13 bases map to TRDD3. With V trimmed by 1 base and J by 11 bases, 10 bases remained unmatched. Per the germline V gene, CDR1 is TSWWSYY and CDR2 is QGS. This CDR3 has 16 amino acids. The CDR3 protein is CALGEHNWGIRRRLIF. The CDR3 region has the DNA TGTGCTCTTGGGGAACATAACTGGGGGATACGAAGGAGGCTCATCTTT.

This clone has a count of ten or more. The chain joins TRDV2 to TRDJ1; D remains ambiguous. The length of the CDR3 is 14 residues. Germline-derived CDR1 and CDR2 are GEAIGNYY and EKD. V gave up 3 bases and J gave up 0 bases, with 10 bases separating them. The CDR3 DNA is TGTGCCTGTGACGTCCTGTTGTACACCGATAAACTCATCTTT. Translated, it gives CACDVLLYTDKLIF.

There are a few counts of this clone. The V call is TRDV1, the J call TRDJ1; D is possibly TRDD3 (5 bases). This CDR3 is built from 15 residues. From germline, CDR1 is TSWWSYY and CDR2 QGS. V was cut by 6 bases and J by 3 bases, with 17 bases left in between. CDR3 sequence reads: CALGAVENWSDKLIF. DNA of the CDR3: TGTGCTCTTGGCGCCGTCGAAAACTGGTCCGATAAACTCATCTTT.

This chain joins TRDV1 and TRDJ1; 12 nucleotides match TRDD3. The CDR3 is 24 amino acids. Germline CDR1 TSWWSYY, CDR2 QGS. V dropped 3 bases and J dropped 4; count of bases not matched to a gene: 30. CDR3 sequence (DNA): TGTGCTCTTGGGGATAAAACCTTCCTACAACATAAGACTGGGGGATACAGGAGGTTCGATAAACTCATCTTT. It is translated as CALGDKTFLQHKTGGYRRFDKLIF.

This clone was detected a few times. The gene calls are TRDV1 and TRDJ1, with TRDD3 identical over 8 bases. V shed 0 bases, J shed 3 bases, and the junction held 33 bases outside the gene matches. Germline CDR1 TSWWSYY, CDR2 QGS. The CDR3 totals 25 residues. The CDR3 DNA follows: TGTGCTCTTGGGGAACTATATCCCCGAAGGGCCTACGTGGGGCGTAGGGGGATATTCGCCGATAAACTCATCTTT. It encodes CALGELYPRRAYVGRRGIFADKLIF.

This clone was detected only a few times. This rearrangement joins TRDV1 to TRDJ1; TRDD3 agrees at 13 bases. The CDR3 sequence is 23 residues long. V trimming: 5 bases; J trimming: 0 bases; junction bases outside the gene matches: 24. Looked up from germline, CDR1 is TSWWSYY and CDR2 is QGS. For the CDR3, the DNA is TGTGCTCTTGGGACGCGGTTCTACGGTACACTGGGGGATACGACTCGGGACACCGATAAACTCATCTTT. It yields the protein CALGTRFYGTLGDTTRDTDKLIF.

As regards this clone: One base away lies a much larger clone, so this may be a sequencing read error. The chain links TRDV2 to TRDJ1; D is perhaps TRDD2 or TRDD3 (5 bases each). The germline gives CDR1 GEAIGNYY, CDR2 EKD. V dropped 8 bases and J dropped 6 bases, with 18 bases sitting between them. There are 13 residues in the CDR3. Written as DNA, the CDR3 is TGTGCCTATGCTTCCGTGCGGGGGCATAAACTCATCTTT. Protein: CAYASVRGHKLIF.

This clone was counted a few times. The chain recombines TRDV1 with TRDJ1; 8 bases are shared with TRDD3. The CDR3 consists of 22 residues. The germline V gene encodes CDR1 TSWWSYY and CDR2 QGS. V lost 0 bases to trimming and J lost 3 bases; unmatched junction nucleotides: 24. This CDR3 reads CALGELRPSQSRTGGSADKLIF. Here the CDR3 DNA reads TGTGCTCTTGGGGAACTCCGGCCTTCCCAGAGCCGCACTGGGGGTTCCGCCGATAAACTCATCTTT.

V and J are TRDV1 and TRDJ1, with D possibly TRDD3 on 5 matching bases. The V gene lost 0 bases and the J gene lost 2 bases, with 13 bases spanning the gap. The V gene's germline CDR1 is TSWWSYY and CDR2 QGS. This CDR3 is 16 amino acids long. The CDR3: CALGELEAGATDKLIF. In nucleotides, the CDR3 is TGTGCTCTTGGGGAACTGGAGGCGGGGGCTACCGATAAACTCATCTTT.

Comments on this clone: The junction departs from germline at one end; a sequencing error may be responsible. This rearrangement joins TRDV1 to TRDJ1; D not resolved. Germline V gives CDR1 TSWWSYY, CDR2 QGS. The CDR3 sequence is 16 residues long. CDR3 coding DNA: TGTGCTCTTGGGGAAAGTGCGGGTTCGTACACTGATAAACTCATCTTT. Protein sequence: CALGESAGSYTDKLIF.

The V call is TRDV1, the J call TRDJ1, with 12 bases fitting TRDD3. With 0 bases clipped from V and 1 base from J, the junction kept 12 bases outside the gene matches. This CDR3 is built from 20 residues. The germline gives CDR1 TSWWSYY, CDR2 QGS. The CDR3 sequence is CALGELPYTGGYRSTDKLIF. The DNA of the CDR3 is TGTGCTCTTGGGGAACTGCCTTATACTGGGGGATACAGGTCCACCGATAAACTCATCTTT.

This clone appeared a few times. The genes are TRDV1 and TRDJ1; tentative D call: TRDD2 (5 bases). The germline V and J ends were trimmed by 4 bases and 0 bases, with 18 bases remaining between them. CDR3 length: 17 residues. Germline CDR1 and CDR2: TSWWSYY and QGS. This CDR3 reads CALGVLGSLLYTDKLIF. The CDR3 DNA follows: TGTGCTCTTGGGGTCTTAGGTTCCCTACTGTACACCGATAAACTCATCTTT.